This T cell receptor (beta chain) was identified during a study of shared clonotypes between healthy human individuals. The wider study: A donor's plate count was three for CD4 naive and three for CD4 memory; CD8 naive had two and CD8 memory one.

TCRdb keeps only in-frame clones here, not all; method: immunoSEQ multiplex PCR. This sample has under 850,000 clones, with 80% to 95% found just once. Naive CD8 cells were CD45RO-negative, positively selected for CCR7, excluding terminally differentiated effector memory CD45RA+ cells. The sample consisted of naive CD8+ T cells sorted from blood. The TCR sequence derives from a man aged 25-45 years in good health.

The CDR3 loop is CASSGDGRYEQYF. CDR3 in DNA: TGTGCCAGCAGTGGGGACGGGAGGTACGAGCAGTACTTC. V and J are TRBV6-1 and TRBJ2-7; TRBD2 matches at 7 bases. Germline lookup yields CDR1 MNHNS and CDR2 SASEGT. J lost 4 bases, V lost 4 bases, and 4 bases had no gene match. The CDR3 has 13 amino acids.